This is a list of T cell receptor beta chains from one sample in a study of a mutant IDH1 vaccine in newly diagnosed glioma. Their recognized antigens are unknown. Clones were read by immunoSEQ multiplex PCR, and TCRdb kept only the in-frame ones, dropping some. This table has almost 95,000 clones, roughly 91% appearing once. Material: PBMCs, obtained from a glioma patient whose treatment included an IDH1 peptide vaccine. These receptors were collected from a woman aged 50 to 65 with glioma. The CDR3 runs from the conserved cysteine through the conserved F or W. The D gene is left open where the match is weak. A row's size may be missing; if present it is once, few, many or a size class.

D gene	V gene	clone size	J gene	CDR3 DNA	CDR3 protein
-	TRBV27	once	TRBJ1-5	TGTGCCAGCAGTTTGGGGACCAGGGGTGATCAGCCCCAGCATTTT	CASSLGTRGDQPQHF
-	TRBV28	-	TRBJ1-2	TGTGCCAGCAGTTTGGGGCAGGGCGGAGGCTACACCTTC	CASSLGQGGGYTF
TRBD1	TRBV12-5	-	TRBJ1-2	TGTGCTAGTGGGGCCGGGACAGGGGATCTCAGGGGAGGCTACACCTTC	CASGAGTGDLRGGYTF
-	TRBV11-1	-	TRBJ1-1	TGTGCCAGCAGCCCTTTAGACATCACTGAAGCTTTCTTT	CASSPLDITEAFF
-	TRBV19	-	TRBJ1-2	TGTGCCAGTAGTCTACAAAAGGGGTTTTTTTCTAACTATGGCTACACCTTC	CASSLQKGFFSNYGYTF
-	TRBV21-1	-	TRBJ2-5	TGTGCCAGCACCCACTTGGAAGAGACCCAGTACTTC	CASTHLEETQYF
-	TRBV11-2	once	TRBJ2-5	TGTGCCAGCAGCTTCCCTCAAGAGACCCAGTACTTC	CASSFPQETQYF
-	TRBV7-6	-	TRBJ2-7	TGTGCCAGCAGCTTGGGCGAGCTCTACGAGCAGTACTTC	CASSLGELYEQYF
-	TRBV2	-	TRBJ2-1	TGTGCCAGCAGTGGCTCTCTAAGTCTCGATGAGCAGTTCTTC	CASSGSLSLDEQFF
-	TRBV4-1	-	TRBJ2-1	TGCGCCAGCAGCCAAGCCTCCGGGCCCAGGGCTAATGAGCAGTTCTTC	CASSQASGPRANEQFF
TRBD1	TRBV10-1	few	TRBJ2-2	TGCGCCAGCAGTGAGTTACAGGGGATCGGGGAGCTGTTTTTT	CASSELQGIGELFF
-	TRBV28	-	TRBJ1-5	TGTGCCAGCTGGGGCGGCAATCAGCCCCAGCATTTT	CASWGGNQPQHF
TRBD1	TRBV6-6	-	TRBJ2-2	TGTGCCAGCAGTTACGTGGACAGGGGTTCCGGGGAGCTGTTTTTT	CASSYVDRGSGELFF
-	TRBV9	-	TRBJ2-2	TGTGCCAGCAGCGTAGAGGGAGGGGGGACAGCCACCGGGGAGCTGTTTTTT	CASSVEGGGTATGELFF
-	TRBV5-8	-	TRBJ2-5	TGTGCCAGCAGCTCCGGGACGGAAGAGACCCAGTACTTC	CASSSGTEETQYF
-	TRBV5-1	-	TRBJ1-6	TGCGCCAGCAGCTTAGACACCTATAATTCACCCCTCCACTTT	CASSLDTYNSPLHF
TRBD1	TRBV19	-	TRBJ2-4	TGTGCCAGTACTAATCGGGACAGGGAAGGCAAAAACATTCAGTACTTC	CASTNRDREGKNIQYF
-	TRBV19	once	TRBJ1-5	TGTGCCAGTAGTTACAGATCGGGTTACAATCAGCCCCAGCATTTT	CASSYRSGYNQPQHF
TRBD2	TRBV29-1	-	TRBJ2-1	TGCAGCGTTGCCGGCGGGAGAGCCAATGAGCAGTTCTTC	CSVAGGRANEQFF
-	TRBV5-1	once	TRBJ2-7	TGCGCCAGCAGCCTAAACCCGGGAGTACTATCGAGCTCCTACGAGCAGTACTTC	CASSLNPGVLSSSYEQYF
TRBD1	TRBV6-1	-	TRBJ2-7	TGTGCCAGCAGTCCGCGTTCGGGACAGGGGAGCGAGCAGTACTTC	CASSPRSGQGSEQYF
TRBD1	TRBV10-1	-	TRBJ2-7	TGCGCCAGCAGTCTAACCGGGACAGGGGACGAGCAGTACTTC	CASSLTGTGDEQYF
TRBD1	TRBV10-2	once	TRBJ1-2	TGCGCCAGCAGTGTCGGGACAGGGGGCGAGAACTATGGCTACACCTTC	CASSVGTGGENYGYTF
-	TRBV19	-	TRBJ1-5	TGTGCCAGTAGTATACAGGGGCCTCAGCCCCAGCATTTT	CASSIQGPQPQHF
-	TRBV11-3	-	TRBJ2-2	TGTGCCAGCAGCCTCCAGGGGCGAGGGACCGGGGAGCTGTTTTTT	CASSLQGRGTGELFF
TRBD1	TRBV2	-	TRBJ2-3	TGTGCCAGCAATGACAGGGGCGCAGATACGCAGTATTTT	CASNDRGADTQYF
TRBD2	TRBV19	-	TRBJ2-3	TGTGCCAGTAGTGCCGGGACTAAAAATACGCAGTATTTT	CASSAGTKNTQYF
-	TRBV6-5	-	TRBJ2-7	TGTGCCAGCAGATTAGCGGGACAGACTTCCTACGAGCAGTACTTC	CASRLAGQTSYEQYF
TRBD1	TRBV7-2	-	TRBJ2-1	TGTGCCAGCAGCGCGACAGGGGGGGATTACAATGAGCAGTTCTTC	CASSATGGDYNEQFF
TRBD1	TRBV5-6	-	TRBJ2-5	TGTGCCAGCAGCCCGGGACAGGGAGAGACCCAGTACTTC	CASSPGQGETQYF
-	TRBV9	-	TRBJ1-6	TGTGCCAGCAGCCCATGGACGGGGAATTCACCCCTCCACTTT	CASSPWTGNSPLHF
-	TRBV29-1	-	TRBJ2-2	TGCAGCGCCATCAGGCACTCGGAGGGGACCGGGGAGCTGTTTTTT	CSAIRHSEGTGELFF
-	TRBV7-2	-	TRBJ2-4	TGTGCCAGCAGCCCATCACTTGACATTCAGTACTTC	CASSPSLDIQYF
-	TRBV11-2	-	TRBJ1-1	TGTGCCAGCAGCCTATGGAGTTCTAGGGATTCTACTGAAGCTTTCTTT	CASSLWSSRDSTEAFF
-	TRBV6-1	once	TRBJ1-1	TGTGCCAGCAGTCTCAGGGAGACTGAAGCTTTCTTT	CASSLRETEAFF
TRBD1	TRBV27	-	TRBJ1-5	TGTGCCAGCAGTCGGACAGGGAATCAGCCCCAGCATTTT	CASSRTGNQPQHF
-	TRBV29-1	-	TRBJ2-1	TGCAGCGTTGAAGATCTGGACTACCCCTCCTACAATGAGCAGTTCTTC	CSVEDLDYPSYNEQFF
-	TRBV10-3	few	TRBJ2-1	TGTGCCATCAGTGAGTCGGAGAATGAGCAGTTCTTC	CAISESENEQFF
TRBD2	TRBV4-1	-	TRBJ2-1	TGCGCCAGCAGCCAAGGATCGGGAGGGAGGACCCACAATGAGCAGTTCTTC	CASSQGSGGRTHNEQFF
-	TRBV13	-	TRBJ2-7	TGTGCCAGCAGCTTAGGCTCGACACCCTACGAGCAGTACTTC	CASSLGSTPYEQYF
-	TRBV7-3	-	TRBJ2-2	TGTGCCAGCAGCTTAACTACAGGGATTGGACACCGGGGAGCTGTTTTT	CASSLTTGIGHRGAVF
TRBD1	TRBV27	-	TRBJ2-7	TGTGCCAGCAGCGACTACACAGGGGGCGCGGGGTACGAGCAGTACTTC	CASSDYTGGAGYEQYF
TRBD2	TRBV30	-	TRBJ2-7	TGTGCCTGGAGTCTTCCGGGACTAGCGGTATACGAGCAGTACTTC	CAWSLPGLAVYEQYF
TRBD1	TRBV14	-	TRBJ2-1	TGTGCCAGCAGCCGGACAGGGGATTGGGATGAGCAGTTCTTC	CASSRTGDWDEQFF
-	TRBV7-9	-	TRBJ1-1	TGTGCCAGCAGCCCTCAGTCCGACACTGAAGCTTTCTTT	CASSPQSDTEAFF